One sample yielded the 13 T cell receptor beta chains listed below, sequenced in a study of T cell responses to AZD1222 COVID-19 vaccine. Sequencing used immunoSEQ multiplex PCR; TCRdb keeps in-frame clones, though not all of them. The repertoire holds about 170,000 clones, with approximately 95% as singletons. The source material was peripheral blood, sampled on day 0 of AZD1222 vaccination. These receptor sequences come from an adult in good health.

CDR3 DNA: TGTGCCAGCAGCCGGGGACAGGCCTTCTACAATGAGCAGTTCTTC. Translation: CASSRGQAFYNEQFF. The V and J genes are TRBV3-1 (or the pseudogene TRBV3-2) and TRBJ2-1; 8 nucleotides agree with TRBD1. The CDR3 sequence is 15 residues long. The germline CDR1 and CDR2 sequences are LGHDT and YNNKEL (reference sequence). The V gene end was trimmed by 4 bases and the J gene end by 3 bases; junction bases not matched to a gene: 5.

The CDR3, as DNA: TGTGCCAGCAGTCAGACTTGGAGGGACGAGCAGTACTTC. It specifies CASSQTWRDEQYF. The rearrangement links TRBV5-4 to TRBJ2-7; D is perhaps TRBD2 (6 bases). Germline V gives CDR1 SGHNT, CDR2 YYREEE (reference sequence). The germline V and J ends were trimmed by 5 bases and 5 bases, with 14 bases remaining between them. The CDR3 is made up of 13 amino acids.

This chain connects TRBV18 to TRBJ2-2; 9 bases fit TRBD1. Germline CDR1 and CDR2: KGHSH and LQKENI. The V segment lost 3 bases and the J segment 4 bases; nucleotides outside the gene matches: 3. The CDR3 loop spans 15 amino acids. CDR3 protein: CASSPPGQGTGELFF. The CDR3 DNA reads TGTGCCAGCTCACCGCCGGGACAGGGCACCGGGGAGCTGTTTTTT.

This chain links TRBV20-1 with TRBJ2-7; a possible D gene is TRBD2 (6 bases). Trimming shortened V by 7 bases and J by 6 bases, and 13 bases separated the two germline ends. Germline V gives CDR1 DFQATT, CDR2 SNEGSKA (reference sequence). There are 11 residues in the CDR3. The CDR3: CSGIGGPEQYF. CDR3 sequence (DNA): TGCAGTGGAATCGGGGGTCCCGAGCAGTACTTC.

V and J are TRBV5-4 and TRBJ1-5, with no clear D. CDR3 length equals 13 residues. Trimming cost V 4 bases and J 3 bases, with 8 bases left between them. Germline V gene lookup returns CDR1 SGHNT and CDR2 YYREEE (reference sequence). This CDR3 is CASSPALNQPQHF. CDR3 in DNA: TGTGCCAGCAGCCCGGCCCTCAATCAGCCCCAGCATTTT.

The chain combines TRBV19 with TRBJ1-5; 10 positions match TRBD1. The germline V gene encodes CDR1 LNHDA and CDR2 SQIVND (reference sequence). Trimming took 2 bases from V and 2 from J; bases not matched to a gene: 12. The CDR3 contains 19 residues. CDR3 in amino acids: CASSIKESRTGGRNQPQHF. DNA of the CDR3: TGTGCCAGTAGTATAAAGGAGTCGAGGACAGGGGGGCGCAATCAGCCCCAGCATTTT.

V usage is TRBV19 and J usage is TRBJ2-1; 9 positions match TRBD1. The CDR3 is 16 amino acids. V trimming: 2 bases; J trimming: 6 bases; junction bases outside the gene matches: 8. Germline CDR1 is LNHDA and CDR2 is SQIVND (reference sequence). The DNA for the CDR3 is TGTGCCAGTAGTATAATCTGGACAGGGGTCTTCAATGAGCAGTTCTTC. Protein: CASSIIWTGVFNEQFF.

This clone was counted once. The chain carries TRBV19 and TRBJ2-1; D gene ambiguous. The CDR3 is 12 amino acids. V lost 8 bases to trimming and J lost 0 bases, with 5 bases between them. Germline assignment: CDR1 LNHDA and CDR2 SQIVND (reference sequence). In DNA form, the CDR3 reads TGTGCCAGTCTTGGCTCCTACAATGAGCAGTTCTTC. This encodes CASLGSYNEQFF.

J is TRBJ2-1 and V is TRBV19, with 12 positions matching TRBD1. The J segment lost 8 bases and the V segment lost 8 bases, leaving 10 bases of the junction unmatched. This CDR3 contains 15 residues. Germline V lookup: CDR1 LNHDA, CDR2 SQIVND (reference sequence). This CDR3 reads CASEDRDRGRYEQFF. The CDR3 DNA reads TGTGCCAGTGAGGACCGGGACAGGGGGCGGTATGAGCAGTTCTTC.

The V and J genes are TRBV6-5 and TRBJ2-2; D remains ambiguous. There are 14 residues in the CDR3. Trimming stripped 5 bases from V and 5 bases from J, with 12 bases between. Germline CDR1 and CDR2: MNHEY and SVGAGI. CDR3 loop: CASSTPTGTGELFF. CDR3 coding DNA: TGTGCCAGCAGTACCCCGACTGGAACCGGGGAGCTGTTTTTT.

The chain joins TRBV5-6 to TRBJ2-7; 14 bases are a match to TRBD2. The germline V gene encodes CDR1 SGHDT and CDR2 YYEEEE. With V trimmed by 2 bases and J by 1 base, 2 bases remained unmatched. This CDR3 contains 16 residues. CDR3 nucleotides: TGTGCCAGCAGCTTTGGACTAGCGGGAGGTTCCTACGAGCAGTACTTC. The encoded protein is CASSFGLAGGSYEQYF.

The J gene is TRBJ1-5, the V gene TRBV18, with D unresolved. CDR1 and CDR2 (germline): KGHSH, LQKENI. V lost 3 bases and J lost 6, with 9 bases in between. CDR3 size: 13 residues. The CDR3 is CASSPSVGQPQHF. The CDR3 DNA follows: TGTGCCAGCTCACCTTCTGTCGGTCAGCCCCAGCATTTT. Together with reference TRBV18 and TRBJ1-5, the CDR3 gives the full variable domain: NAGVMQNPRHLVRRRGQEARLRCSPMKGHSHVYWYRQLPEEGLKFMVYLQKENIIDESGMPKERFSAEFPKEGPSILRIQQVVRGDSAAYFCASSPSVGQPQHFGDGTRLSIL.

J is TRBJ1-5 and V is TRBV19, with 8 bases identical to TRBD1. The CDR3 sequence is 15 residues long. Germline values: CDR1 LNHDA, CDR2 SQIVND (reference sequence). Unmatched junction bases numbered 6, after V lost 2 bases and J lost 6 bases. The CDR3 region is CASSISQGAIQPQHF. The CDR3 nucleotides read TGTGCCAGTAGTATATCCCAGGGGGCGATTCAGCCCCAGCATTTT.